Shown below are 8 T cell receptor beta chains from a single sample sequenced in a study of shared clonotypes between healthy human individuals (dated by TCRdb to about 2020). The library came from the immunoSEQ multiplex PCR assay. What TCRdb holds here is the immuneACCESS table cut down to in-frame rearrangements. Part of the clones is not present; checked against another copy, under half of the missing clones reflect an unresolved V gene, and the others are unexplained. This sample comprises millions of clones, about 95% of them detected only once. The ten top clones hold about 1.1% of the sample. CD8 naive samples consisted of CD45RO-negative cells that were positively selected for CCR7, yielding a CD45RA+CCR7+ population without TemRA cells. Sequencing input: naive CD8+ T cells sorted from blood. The cell subset or site label of this sample denotes: CD45RA+CCR7+. These receptors originate from a man younger than 35 in good health.

The chain links TRBV9 to TRBJ2-1; no firm D call. V dropped 3 bases and J dropped 6 bases, with 13 bases sitting between them. Looked up from germline, CDR1 is SGDLS and CDR2 is YYNGEE. This CDR3 is 14 amino acids long. CDR3: CASSGPGRLNEQFF. The CDR3 nucleotides are TGTGCCAGCAGCGGCCCCGGACGGCTCAATGAGCAGTTCTTC.

The chain employs TRBV6-1 and TRBJ1-5, with TRBD1 identical over 7 bases. V lost 1 base, J lost 5 bases, and 5 bases stayed unmatched. The CDR3 runs 15 residues. Germline CDR1 reads MNHNS; CDR2 reads SASEGT. This CDR3 reads CASSEGWQGDQPQHF. The CDR3 bases are TGTGCCAGCAGTGAAGGCTGGCAGGGGGATCAGCCCCAGCATTTT.

V usage is TRBV28 and J usage is TRBJ1-1; TRBD1 matches 11 bases. CDR3 size: 15 residues. Germline V lookup: CDR1 MDHEN, CDR2 SYDVKM. With 6 bases clipped from V and 4 bases from J, the junction kept 7 bases outside the gene matches. DNA of the CDR3: TGTGCCAGCAGGCCTTTAGGGACAGGGGGCACTGAAGCTTTCTTT. This translates into CASRPLGTGGTEAFF.

A word on this clone: This sample also contains other DNA sequences that code for the same CDR3. The chain carries TRBV6-5 and TRBJ2-7; 8 positions agree with TRBD1. CDR1 and CDR2 (germline): MNHEY, SVGAGI. The ends lost 0 bases at V and 0 bases at J; junction bases unmatched: 4. The CDR3 runs 16 residues. CDR3 in DNA: TGTGCCAGCAGTTACTCGACAGGGGCCAGCTCCTACGAGCAGTACTTC. It specifies CASSYSTGASSYEQYF.

V and J are TRBV15 and TRBJ2-7; 8 positions agree with TRBD1. V lost 0 bases to trimming and J lost 1 base; unmatched junction nucleotides: 5. Germline loops: CDR1 LNHNV, CDR2 YYDKDF (reference sequence). This CDR3 is 16 amino acids long. The CDR3 DNA reads as TGTGCCACCAGCAGAGATCGGACAGGGAATTCCTACGAGCAGTACTTC. Encoded protein: CATSRDRTGNSYEQYF.

The V call is TRBV6-5, the J call TRBJ1-6; a weak D match, TRBD1 (5 bases). The CDR3 contains 13 residues. Germline CDR1 is MNHEY and CDR2 is SVGAGI. The V gene lost 2 bases and the J gene lost 10 bases, with 9 bases spanning the gap. The DNA of the CDR3 is TGTGCCAGCAGTTACGGGGCAGTATCACCCCTCCACTTT. It codes for CASSYGAVSPLHF.

The sample holds one count of this clone. The V gene is TRBV5-6, the J gene TRBJ2-7; D might be TRBD2 (5 bases). The ends were cut back, 4 bases at V and 6 bases at J, with 14 bases in the middle. This CDR3 spans 13 amino acids. CDR1 is SGHDT and CDR2 is YYEEEE in the germline V gene. The CDR3 bases are TGTGCCAGCAGCGTAACGGGAACGAGCGAGCAGTACTTC. Residues: CASSVTGTSEQYF.

This clone was seen just once. This chain links TRBV19 with TRBJ2-2; the match to TRBD2 covers 9 bases. CDR1 LNHDA and CDR2 SQIVND come from the germline V gene (reference sequence). This CDR3 region has 18 residues. The J segment lost 1 base and the V segment lost 4 bases, leaving 10 bases of the junction unmatched. In DNA, the CDR3 is TGTGCCAGTAGTAAGAAGGAGCTAGCGGGGAGGAACACCGGGGAGCTGTTTTTT. The encoded protein is CASSKKELAGRNTGELFF.